The 28 T cell receptor beta chains below all came from one sample that was sequenced in a study of CD8+ T cells in alopecia areata. RNA extraction and reverse transcription yielded cDNA as sequencing template. The method was immunoSEQ multiplex PCR; TCRdb's version includes in-frame clones alone and lacks a portion of them. Of over 150,000 clones in the sample, roughly 50% were seen once. Specimen: CD8+ T cells sorted from blood. The receptors were gathered from a human donor in good health.

The gene calls are TRBV29-1 and TRBJ2-3; the D is unclear. The length of the CDR3 is 16 residues. Germline V gene sequence: CDR1 SQVTM, CDR2 ANQGSEA. The V and J ends lost 3 bases and 2 bases respectively, with 18 bases between them. For the CDR3, the DNA is TGCAGCGTTGATGGTACAGACGAAAAATTCACAGATACGCAGTATTTT. Encoded protein: CSVDGTDEKFTDTQYF.

The rearrangement links TRBV5-1 to TRBJ1-2; the D gene is possibly TRBD1 (5 bases). The V and J ends lost 2 bases and 4 bases respectively, with 21 bases between them. The CDR3 consists of 17 residues. CDR1 is SGHRS and CDR2 is YFSETQ in the germline V gene. CDR3 sequence: CASSLSGTSVWGYGYTF. The DNA for the CDR3 is TGCGCCAGCAGCTTATCCGGGACTTCCGTCTGGGGCTATGGCTACACCTTC.

J is TRBJ1-1 and V is TRBV4-1; D is unresolved. V dropped 6 bases and J dropped 6 bases, with 11 bases sitting between them. The germline CDR1 and CDR2 sequences are MGHRA and YSYEKL. The CDR3 runs 12 residues. Here the CDR3 DNA reads TGCGCCAGCAGTGGGGAATCCGCTGAAGCTTTCTTT. Translation gives CASSGESAEAFF.

This chain connects TRBV7-8 to TRBJ2-6; possibly TRBD2 for D (6 bases). The germline gives CDR1 SGHVS, CDR2 FQNEAQ. This CDR3 is built from 16 residues. Trimming stripped 2 bases from V and 2 bases from J, with 10 bases between. In DNA form, the CDR3 reads TGTGCCAGCAGCTTAAATCGCGGGGCTGGGGCCAACGTCCTGACTTTC. Protein: CASSLNRGAGANVLTF. Combining the CDR3 with reference TRBV7-8 and TRBJ2-6 gives the whole variable domain GAGVSQSPRYKVAKRGQDVALRCDPISGHVSLFWYQQALGQGPEFLTYFQNEAQLDKSGLPSDRFFAERPEGSVSTLKIQRTQQEDSAVYLCASSLNRGAGANVLTFGAGSRLTVL.

The gene calls are TRBV23-1 and TRBJ1-2; the D is unclear. TRBV23-1 is flagged as an ORF with uncertain function. CDR3 length: 18 residues. V was shortened by 3 bases and J by 1 base, with 21 bases between the two germline ends. The CDR3 region is CASSHRFSKANYNYGYTF. The CDR3 DNA is TGCGCCAGCAGTCATCGGTTTTCGAAGGCGAATTATAACTATGGCTACACCTTC.

The CDR3 reads CASSLAQSRFYGYTF. CDR3 nucleotide sequence: TGTGCCAGCAGCTTAGCGCAGAGTAGATTCTATGGCTACACCTTC. This chain uses TRBV7-9 with TRBJ1-2; D is ambiguous. This CDR3 spans 15 amino acids. The germline V gene encodes CDR1 SEHNR and CDR2 FQNEAQ (reference sequence). The V gene lost 0 bases and the J gene lost 4 bases, with 12 bases spanning the gap. Drawing the rest from reference TRBV7-9 and TRBJ1-2, the complete variable domain is DTGVSQNPRHKITKRGQNVTFRCDPISEHNRLYWYRQTLGQGPEFLTYFQNEAQLEKSRLLSDRFSAERPKGSFSTLEIQRTEQGDSAMYLCASSLAQSRFYGYTFGSGTRLTVV.

The V call is TRBV11-2, the J call TRBJ2-2, with 8 bases identical to TRBD2. This CDR3 has 16 amino acids. Per the germline V gene, CDR1 is SGHAT and CDR2 is FQNNGV. The V gene end was trimmed by 3 bases and the J gene end by 6 bases; junction bases not matched to a gene: 9. Written as DNA, the CDR3 is TGTGCCAGCAGCTTCACTAGCGGACTAGCCGCCGGGGAGCTGTTTTTT. It translates to CASSFTSGLAAGELFF.

Only a few counts were recorded for this clone. The V gene is TRBV5-1, the J gene TRBJ1-2; D not certain. The CDR3 runs to 13 residues. Germline V gene data show CDR1 as SGHRS and CDR2 as YFSETQ. Between the trimmed V and J ends, which lost 2 bases and 4 bases, there was a span of 9 bases. The CDR3 region has the DNA TGCGCCAGCAGCTTAGGAGTTTCCTATGGCTACACCTTC. This translates into CASSLGVSYGYTF.

This clone was detected ten times or more. CDR3 in DNA: TGCGCCAGCAGCCACATCGGGAACGATCAGCCCCAGCATTTT. This codes for CASSHIGNDQPQHF. The chain is built from TRBV4-1 and TRBJ1-5; D gene uncertain. The CDR3 has 14 residues. The V end was cut by 3 bases, the J end by 5 bases, with 11 bases between. Germline values: CDR1 MGHRA, CDR2 YSYEKL.

This clone was seen only a few times. The chain uses TRBV5-4 and TRBJ2-3; 8 bases agree with TRBD2. Germline-derived CDR1 and CDR2 are SGHNT and YYREEE (reference sequence). This CDR3 spans 16 amino acids. V was clipped by 5 bases and J by 3 bases; unmatched bases: 11. CDR3 nucleotide sequence: TGTGCCAGCAGTGACACGGGTAGCGGGGTTACAGATACGCAGTATTTT. This gives the protein CASSDTGSGVTDTQYF.

The chain carries TRBV4-1 and TRBJ1-2, with a tentative D call TRBD1 (5 bases). In germline, CDR1 is MGHRA, CDR2 YSYEKL. This CDR3 region has 17 residues. V was trimmed by 2 bases and J by 0 bases, leaving 16 bases between them. The CDR3 DNA reads TGCGCCAGCAGCCAACGGAATATTGAGGGGTCTAACTATGGCTACACCTTC. Residues: CASSQRNIEGSNYGYTF.

This clone was recorded a few times. This chain uses TRBV15 with TRBJ1-4; no clear D. Germline V gene data show CDR1 as LNHNV and CDR2 as YYDKDF (reference sequence). The CDR3 covers 17 residues. Trimming removed 3 bases at V and 3 bases at J, with 17 bases between. CDR3 amino acids: CATSREWRARSNEKLFF. In DNA form, the CDR3 reads TGTGCCACCAGCAGGGAATGGCGGGCGAGATCTAATGAAAAACTGTTTTTT.

The chain links TRBV27 to TRBJ1-3; D ambiguous. This CDR3 spans 16 amino acids. The germline V gene encodes CDR1 MNHEY and CDR2 SMNVEV (reference sequence). The germline V and J ends were trimmed by 0 bases and 2 bases, with 11 bases remaining between them. CDR3 nucleotides: TGTGCCAGCAGTTTATCGATCGGCGGTGCTGGAAACACCATATATTTT. Its protein product is CASSLSIGGAGNTIYF.

The J gene is TRBJ2-7, the V gene TRBV7-8, with D perhaps matching TRBD1 or TRBD2 (5 bases each). The CDR3 totals 12 residues. Germline-derived CDR1 and CDR2 are SGHVS and FQNEAQ. The V gene lost 5 bases and the J gene lost 6 bases, with 11 bases spanning the gap. CDR3 residues: CASSGGLGEQYF. DNA for the CDR3: TGTGCCAGCAGCGGGGGATTGGGCGAGCAGTACTTC.

The chain uses TRBV5-6 and TRBJ1-2; no reliable D call. CDR1 is SGHDT, CDR2 YYEEEE, per germline. The V and J ends lost 3 bases and 6 bases respectively, with 12 bases between them. The CDR3 runs to 13 residues. The CDR3 DNA sequence: TGTGCCAGCAGCTACGACACCGGCCATGGCTACACCTTC. It encodes CASSYDTGHGYTF.

This chain connects TRBV27 to TRBJ1-1, with D uncertain. The CDR3 runs 13 residues. Trimming pared 1 base from V and 1 base from J, leaving 4 bases between. Germline CDR1 reads MNHEY; CDR2 reads SMNVEV (reference sequence). CDR3 protein: CASSLYRNTEAFF. The CDR3 DNA follows: TGTGCCAGCAGTTTATACAGGAACACTGAAGCTTTCTTT.

CDR3 in DNA: TGCAGCGTTACCCAGGGGGCCGGGTACGAGCAGTACTTC. Translation gives CSVTQGAGYEQYF. The V and J genes are TRBV29-1 and TRBJ2-7; 8 bases line up with TRBD1. Germline CDR1 is SQVTM and CDR2 is ANQGSEA. The CDR3 is 13 residues long. V trimming: 5 bases; J trimming: 4 bases; junction bases outside the gene matches: 7.

The chain joins TRBV4-1 to TRBJ2-3; the match to TRBD2 covers 8 bases. V lost 1 base to trimming and J lost 4 bases; unmatched junction nucleotides: 10. Germline CDR1 reads MGHRA; CDR2 reads YSYEKL. The CDR3 is 17 amino acids. The CDR3 DNA reads TGCGCCAGCAGCCAAGCAGGGGTTAGCGGGGAGGCAGATACGCAGTATTTT. This sequence encodes CASSQAGVSGEADTQYF.

The rearrangement joins TRBV4-1 to TRBJ1-2, with D maybe TRBD1 (6 bases). The CDR3 has 15 residues. V was cut by 6 bases and J by 4 bases, with 18 bases left in between. Germline lookup yields CDR1 MGHRA and CDR2 YSYEKL. The CDR3 loop is CASSSQQGQSYGYTF. The CDR3 coding sequence is TGCGCCAGCAGTTCCCAACAGGGCCAAAGCTATGGCTACACCTTC.

The chain's CDR3 is CASSPGGVNSPLHF. For the CDR3, the DNA is TGTGCCAGCAGCCCCGGGGGGGTAAATTCACCCCTCCACTTT. The V and J genes are TRBV13 and TRBJ1-6; possible D gene TRBD1, 5 bases. Germline V lookup: CDR1 PRHDT, CDR2 FYEKMQ (reference sequence). Between the trimmed V and J ends, which lost 5 bases and 7 bases, there was a span of 12 bases. This CDR3 comprises 14 residues.

This clone turned up a few times. J is TRBJ2-2 and V is TRBV11-2; D is possibly TRBD1 (5 bases). The CDR3 has 14 amino acids. Trimming removed 5 bases from V and 6 bases from J, with 13 bases in between. In germline, CDR1 is SGHAT, CDR2 FQNNGV. CDR3 residues: CASSSRVVPGELFF. The CDR3 nucleotides are TGTGCCAGCAGCAGCAGGGTTGTCCCCGGGGAGCTGTTTTTT.

This clone has a handful of counts. The rearrangement links TRBV6-6 to TRBJ2-3, with a weak D call TRBD1 (6 bases). V lost 1 base and J 4 bases, leaving 9 bases between the germline ends. Germline CDR1 reads MNHNY; CDR2 reads SVGAGI (reference sequence). The CDR3 length is 14 residues. CDR3 sequence (DNA): TGTGCCAGCAGTTACTACGAGGGGGCAGATACGCAGTATTTT. It encodes CASSYYEGADTQYF.

The chain joins TRBV5-8 to TRBJ1-1, with TRBD1 as a possible D gene (5 bases). CDR3 length equals 15 residues. CDR1 is SGHTS and CDR2 is YDEGEE in the germline V gene. V was trimmed by 0 bases and J by 1 base, leaving 10 bases between them. CDR3 loop: CASSLAGGPNTEAFF. In nucleotides, the CDR3 is TGTGCCAGCAGCTTGGCCGGGGGACCGAACACTGAAGCTTTCTTT.

The V gene is TRBV4-1, the J gene TRBJ2-3; D not resolved. V was trimmed by 0 bases and J by 0 bases, leaving 10 bases between them. Germline assignment: CDR1 MGHRA and CDR2 YSYEKL. The CDR3 is made up of 16 amino acids. CDR3 sequence (DNA): TGCGCCAGCAGCCAAGAACCCCTTTCTAGCACAGATACGCAGTATTTT. Its translation: CASSQEPLSSTDTQYF.

The gene calls are TRBV4-1 and TRBJ2-3; 11 nucleotides match TRBD2. The J segment lost 5 bases and the V segment lost 4 bases, leaving 8 bases of the junction unmatched. This CDR3 contains 16 residues. Germline V gene sequence: CDR1 MGHRA, CDR2 YSYEKL. The CDR3 bases are TGCGCCAGCAGCCGGATGGGTCTAGCGGGGGGAGATACGCAGTATTTT. It is translated as CASSRMGLAGGDTQYF.

This sequence joins TRBV7-8 and TRBJ2-1, with D unclear. V gave up 0 bases and J gave up 3 bases, with 6 bases separating them. The CDR3 loop spans 14 amino acids. From germline, CDR1 is SGHVS and CDR2 FQNEAQ. Here the CDR3 DNA reads TGTGCCAGCAGCTTAGCTGTCAGCTACAATGAGCAGTTCTTC. Protein: CASSLAVSYNEQFF.

This clone was counted between two and nine times. The chain combines TRBV7-9 with TRBJ1-2; no definite D call. The V gene's germline CDR1 is SEHNR and CDR2 FQNEAQ (reference sequence). The CDR3 is 14 amino acids. Trimming stripped 1 base from V and 8 bases from J, with 14 bases between. The CDR3 sequence: CASSLGVTAWGYTF. The CDR3 DNA follows: TGTGCCAGCAGCTTAGGAGTCACCGCTTGGGGCTACACCTTC.

This clone was recorded a few times. This sample also contains other DNA sequences that code for the same CDR3. The chain is built from TRBV29-1 and TRBJ1-2; 7 positions match TRBD1. The CDR3 extends over 11 amino acids. Germline V gives CDR1 SQVTM, CDR2 ANQGSEA. The V and J ends lost 4 bases and 4 bases, in that order; junction bases with no gene match: 0. CDR3 coding DNA: TGCAGCGTTGGGACAGGCTATGGCTACACCTTC. Protein: CSVGTGYGYTF.